The rows below give T cell receptor beta chains drawn from one sample of a study of blood T cells in healthy people across ages. TCRdb redid the calling of the 5' RACE reads with MiXCR, one entry per CDR3 protein. Of over a million distinct CDR3 sequences listed, 20% to 25% are singletons. The sample was also linked to a second study, of T cells of mothers and their children.

Sequenced sample: blood. The receptors originated from a girl aged 2 to 9 in good health. The CDR3 runs from the conserved cysteine through the conserved F or W. A D gene is named only where the DNA matches it firmly. Where a row states a size, it is once, few, many or the class of an expanded clone; other rows omit it.

J gene | clone size | V gene | D gene | CDR3 DNA | CDR3 protein
TRBJ2-3 | few | TRBV5-6 | NA | TGTGCCAGCAGCTTGGCATCGTCCCTGTGGGTTACGCAGTATTTT | CASSLASSLWVTQYF
TRBJ1-3 | few | TRBV3-1 | NA | TGTGCCAGCAGCAACACAGGGCTTTCCGGAAACACCATATATTTT | CASSNTGLSGNTIYF
TRBJ2-1 | once | TRBV6-5 | TRBD2 | TGTGCCAGCAGTTACCCGGCGACTAGCAGATCCAATGAGCAGTTCTTC | CASSYPATSRSNEQFF
TRBJ1-1 | few | TRBV5-1 | TRBD1 | TGCGCCAGCAGCACTTGGACAGGGAAGAACACTGAAGCTTTCTTT | CASSTWTGKNTEAFF
TRBJ2-5 | NA | TRBV7-9 | TRBD1 | TGTGCCAGCAGCTTCAGGGACAGACTTCAAGAGACCCAGTACTTC | CASSFRDRLQETQYF
TRBJ1-1 | NA | TRBV27 | NA | TGTGCCAGCAGCGACGAGATAATGGGGAACACTGAAGCTTTCTTT | CASSDEIMGNTEAFF
TRBJ2-7 | NA | TRBV4-1 | TRBD1 | TGCGCCAGCAGCCTCAATGGACAGGCGGGCGAGCAGTACTTC | CASSLNGQAGEQYF
TRBJ2-3 | NA | TRBV21-1 | NA | TGTGCCAGCAGCATGGAAGCGGCTAGCACAGATACGCAGTATTTT | CASSMEAASTDTQYF
TRBJ2-5 | once | TRBV29-1 | NA | TGCAGCGTCCGACAGGAGATTCTAGAGACCCAGTACTTC | CSVRQEILETQYF
TRBJ2-4 | few | TRBV4-1 | NA | TGCGCCAGCAGCCAAGGCATGGCAGGTCGAAACATTCAGTACTTC | CASSQGMAGRNIQYF
TRBJ2-2 | NA | TRBV7-3 | NA | TGTGCCAGCAGCTCGGTCAGGGAGACCGGGGCGCTGTTTTTT | CASSSVRETGALFF
TRBJ2-7 | NA | TRBV27 | TRBD1 | TGTGCCAGCGCAGACCGGGACAGGGGGGAAGAGCAGTACTTC | CASADRDRGEEQYF
TRBJ2-3 | few | TRBV2 | TRBD2 | TGTGCCAGCAGTCGTGGACTAGCGGAGACAGATACGCAGTATTTT | CASSRGLAETDTQYF
TRBJ2-7 | NA | TRBV29-1 | TRBD2 | TGCAGCGTTGAAGGACTAGCGGTTCGAGGGCAGTACTTC | CSVEGLAVRGQYF
TRBJ1-1 | few | TRBV7-2 | NA | TGTGCCGGGGCGGGCCAGGGGAGCACTGAAGCTTTCTTT | CAGAGQGSTEAFF
TRBJ2-7 | NA | TRBV20-1 | NA | TGCAGTGCTAGAGGGAGTAGCGGCTCCTACGAGCAGTACTTC | CSARGSSGSYEQYF
TRBJ1-1 | NA | TRBV14 | NA | TGTGCCAGCAGCGAGACGGGGGCGAACATGAACACTGAAGCTTTCTTT | CASSETGANMNTEAFF
TRBJ2-2 | few | TRBV27 | NA | TGTGCCAGCAGCCGAACAAGAGGGGAGCTGTTTTTT | CASSRTRGELFF
TRBJ1-1 | NA | TRBV10-3 | TRBD1 | TGTGCCAGCGAGCGGGACAGGGGGATGAACACTGAAGCTTTCTTT | CASERDRGMNTEAFF
TRBJ2-7 | NA | TRBV11-2 | NA | TGTGCCAGCAGCTCCGTCCCTCGGGACACCGCCTACGAGCAGTACTTC | CASSSVPRDTAYEQYF
TRBJ2-5 | NA | TRBV24-1 | TRBD1 | TGTGCCACCAGTGATCCGGGACAGGGGGGGGCGAAACAAGAGACCCAGTACTTC | CATSDPGQGGAKQETQYF
TRBJ1-4 | NA | TRBV7-6 | NA | TGTGCCAGCAGGCTAACAATCGATGAAAAACTGTTTTTT | CASRLTIDEKLFF
TRBJ2-5 | NA | TRBV20-1 | TRBD2 | TGCAGTGCTAGAGCAAGTAACCTAGCGGCGGGAGAGACCCAGTGCTTC | CSARASNLAAGETQCF
TRBJ2-7 | NA | TRBV7-9 | NA | TGTGCCAGCAGCTTGGGTACCGTGTTCGACGAGCAGTACTTC | CASSLGTVFDEQYF
TRBJ2-5 | NA | TRBV20-1 | TRBD2 | TGCAGTGCTAGAGTTCCCGTCCGGGAGGGGAGTGGAGAGACCCAGTACTTC | CSARVPVREGSGETQYF
TRBJ2-5 | NA | TRBV6-2/TRBV6-3 | NA | TGTGCCAGCAGCCGGGGAATATGGACAGAAGAGACCCAGTACTTC | CASSRGIWTEETQYF
TRBJ1-2 | few | TRBV28 | NA | TGTGCCAGCAGTTTTCCGAGAGCCTCCTATGGCTACACCTTC | CASSFPRASYGYTF
TRBJ2-1 | NA | TRBV5-6 | NA | TGTGCCAGCAGCTTGGCCGTTCGCGGGCTGAATGAGCAGTTCTTC | CASSLAVRGLNEQFF
TRBJ2-3 | NA | TRBV7-9 | NA | TGTGCCAGCAGCTCAACAGGGGGCAGGAGCGGGAGAAATACAGATACGCAGTATTTT | CASSSTGGRSGRNTDTQYF
TRBJ2-7 | few | TRBV4-1 | NA | TGCGCCAGCAGCCTTTTGCCGGACGACGAGCAGTACTTC | CASSLLPDDEQYF
TRBJ2-3 | NA | TRBV3-1 | NA | TGTGCCAGTTCAGGGTCCGGCACAGATACGCAGTATTTT | CASSGSGTDTQYF
TRBJ2-1 | few | TRBV7-9 | NA | TGTGCCAGCAGACCCCTTGGGCAGTTCTTC | CASRPLGQFF
TRBJ2-4 | NA | TRBV5-6 | TRBD2 | TGTGCCAGCAGCATGGCCGGGACTAGCGGGAGGGACAAGTACTTC | CASSMAGTSGRDKYF
TRBJ2-7 | NA | TRBV28 | NA | TGTGCCAGCAGTGGGTGGGTTAGCTCCTACGAGCAGTACTTC | CASSGWVSSYEQYF
TRBJ2-7 | NA | TRBV27 | NA | TGTGCCAGTTCCGGGGGTATCGAGCAGTACTTC | CASSGGIEQYF
TRBJ2-1 | few | TRBV7-6 | NA | TGTGCCAGCAGCTCGGATCCGGGGATGACCTACAATGAGCAGTTCTTC | CASSSDPGMTYNEQFF
TRBJ2-6 | NA | TRBV21-1 | NA | TGTGCCAGCAGCACGCGGGATTTGGCCAACGTCCTGACTTTC | CASSTRDLANVLTF
TRBJ2-3 | NA | TRBV24-1 | TRBD1 | TGTGCCACCAGTGATGACAGGGGCACAGATACGCAGTATTTT | CATSDDRGTDTQYF
TRBJ1-5 | NA | TRBV6-2/TRBV6-3 | NA | TGTGCCAGCTGGGAAAATAGCAATCAGCCCCAGCATTTT | CASWENSNQPQHF
TRBJ1-1 | few | TRBV10-1 | NA | TGCGCCAGCAGTCCTAGGACGGCTGAAGCTTTCTTT | CASSPRTAEAFF
TRBJ2-7 | few | TRBV28 | NA | TGTGCCAGCAGCACCGGGACTCCCTCTCTAGGCGAGCAGTACTTC | CASSTGTPSLGEQYF